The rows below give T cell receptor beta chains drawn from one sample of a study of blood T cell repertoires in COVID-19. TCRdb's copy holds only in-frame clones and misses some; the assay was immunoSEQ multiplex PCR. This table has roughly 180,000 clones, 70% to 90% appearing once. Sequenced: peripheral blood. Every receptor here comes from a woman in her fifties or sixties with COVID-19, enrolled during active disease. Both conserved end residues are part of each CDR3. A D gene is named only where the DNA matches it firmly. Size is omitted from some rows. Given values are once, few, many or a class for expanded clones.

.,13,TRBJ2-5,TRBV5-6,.,TGTGCCAGCAGCCCGGACAGCCAAGAGACCCAGTACTTC,CASSPDSQETQYF
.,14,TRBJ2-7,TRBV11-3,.,TGTGCCAGCAGCTTAGAAGTCAGGCCCTACGAGCAGTACTTC,CASSLEVRPYEQYF
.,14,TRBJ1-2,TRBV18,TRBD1,TGTGCCAGCTCACCACCAGGACAGGACGGTGGCTACACCTTC,CASSPPGQDGGYTF
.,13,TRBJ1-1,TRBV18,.,TGTGCCAGCTCACCGGGACAAAACACTGAAGCTTTCTTT,CASSPGQNTEAFF
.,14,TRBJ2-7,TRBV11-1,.,TGTGCCAGCAGCTTAGAGGGGCGCTTCCACGAGCAGTACTTC,CASSLEGRFHEQYF
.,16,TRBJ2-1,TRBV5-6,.,TGTGCCAGCAGCTCCGACCGGGAACCACACCCCTTCGAGCAGTTCTTC,CASSSDREPHPFEQFF
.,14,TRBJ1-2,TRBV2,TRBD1,TGTGCCAGCAACCTAGGACAGGCCCGGGGGGGCTACACCTTC,CASNLGQARGGYTF
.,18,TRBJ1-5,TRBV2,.,TGTGCCAGCAGTGCAGCTATATTCAGGGGTCAACGCAATCAGCCCCAGCATTTT,CASSAAIFRGQRNQPQHF
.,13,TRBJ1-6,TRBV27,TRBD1,TGTGCCACCAAGGGACAGGGGAATTCACCCCTCCACTTT,CATKGQGNSPLHF
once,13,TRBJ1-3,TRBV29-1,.,TGCAGCGTCAAACAGGGAGCGGGAAACACCATATATTTT,CSVKQGAGNTIYF
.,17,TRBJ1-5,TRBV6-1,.,TGTGCCAGCAGTGAATACGGTCTGAGCCATAGCAATCAGCCCCAGCATTTT,CASSEYGLSHSNQPQHF
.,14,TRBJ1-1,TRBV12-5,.,TGTGCTAGTGCGAGGGCGACTTTGAACACTGAAGCTTTCTTT,CASARATLNTEAFF
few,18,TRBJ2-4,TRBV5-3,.,TGTGCCAGAGTCCTCACTGGCAACTGGGAGCTAGCCAAAAACATTCAGTACTTC,CARVLTGNWELAKNIQYF
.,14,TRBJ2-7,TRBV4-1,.,TGCGCCAGCAGCCAAGACCCAGGGTCCTACGAGCAGTACTTC,CASSQDPGSYEQYF
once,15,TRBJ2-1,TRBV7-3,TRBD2,TGTGCCAGCAGCTTAAATTGGCTAGCGGGGGGCGAGCAGTTCTTC,CASSLNWLAGGEQFF
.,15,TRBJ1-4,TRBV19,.,TGTGCCAGTAGTAACCGACAGGCAACTAATGAAAAACTGTTTTTT,CASSNRQATNEKLFF
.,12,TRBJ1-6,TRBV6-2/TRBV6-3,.,TGTGCCAGCAGTTGGGCCAGCTCACCCCTCCACTTT,CASSWASSPLHF
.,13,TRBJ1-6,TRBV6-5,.,TGTGCCAGCAGGAGGGAGGAAAATTCACCCCTCCACTTT,CASRREENSPLHF
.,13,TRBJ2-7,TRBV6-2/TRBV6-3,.,TGTGCCAGCAGTTACGGTCCTACCTACGAGCAGTACTTC,CASSYGPTYEQYF
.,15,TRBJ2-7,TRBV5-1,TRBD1,TGCGCCAGCAGACCTACCGGGACAGGGTATAACGAGCAGTACTTC,CASRPTGTGYNEQYF
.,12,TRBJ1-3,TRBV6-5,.,TGTGCCAGCAGTACTTACGGGGACACCATATATTTT,CASSTYGDTIYF
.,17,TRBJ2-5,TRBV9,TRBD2,TGTGCCAGCAGCGTAAACCCCTCTAGCGGGAGCCAAGAGACCCAGTACTTC,CASSVNPSSGSQETQYF
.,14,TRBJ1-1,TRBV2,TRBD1,TGTGCCAGCAGTGAACGGGCAGGGGGCACTGAAGCTTTCTTT,CASSERAGGTEAFF
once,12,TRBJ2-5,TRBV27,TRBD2,TGTGCCAGCCGGCGGGGGAAAGAGACCCAGTACTTC,CASRRGKETQYF
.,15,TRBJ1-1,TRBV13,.,TGTGCCAGCAAGGCAGGCCTTACAGTGAACACTGAAGCTTTCTTT,CASKAGLTVNTEAFF
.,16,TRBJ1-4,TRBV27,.,TGTGCCAGCAGTACACTAGGACGGTCAACTAATGAAAAACTGTTTTTT,CASSTLGRSTNEKLFF
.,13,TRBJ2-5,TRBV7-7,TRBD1,TGTGCTAGCAGCCGGGACAGGGGCGAGACCCAGTACTTC,CASSRDRGETQYF
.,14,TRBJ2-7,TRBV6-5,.,TGTGCCAGCAGTTTGGACACAAAACCCTACGAGCAGTACTTC,CASSLDTKPYEQYF
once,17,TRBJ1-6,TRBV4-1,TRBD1,TGCGCCAGCAGCCTACAAGGGTTACAGGGGGCAAATTCACCCCTCCACTTT,CASSLQGLQGANSPLHF
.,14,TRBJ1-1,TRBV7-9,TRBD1,TGTGCCAGCAGTTCAGACAGGGGGTGGACTGAAGCTTTCTTT,CASSSDRGWTEAFF
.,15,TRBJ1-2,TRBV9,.,TGTGCCAGCAGCACCCGAGAACAGGTCAACTATGGCTACACCTTC,CASSTREQVNYGYTF
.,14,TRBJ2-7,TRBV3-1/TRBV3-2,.,TGTGCCAGCAGCCAAGATACGCGGGGTTACGAGCAGTACTTC,CASSQDTRGYEQYF
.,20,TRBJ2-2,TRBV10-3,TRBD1,TGTGCCATCAGGCCCAATACCGGGACAGGGGGCGCCTCGAACACCGGGGAGCTGTTTTTT,CAIRPNTGTGGASNTGELFF
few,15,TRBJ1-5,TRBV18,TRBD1,TGTGCCAGCTCACCATCGACAGGGAGCAATCAGCCCCAGCATTTT,CASSPSTGSNQPQHF
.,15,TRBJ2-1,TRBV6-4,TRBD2,TGTGCCAGCAGAGAGACTAGCGGGGGGTTCGATGAGCAGTTCTTC,CASRETSGGFDEQFF
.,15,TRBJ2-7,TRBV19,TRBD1,TGTGCCAGTAGTATAACCGGGACAGCCTCGGGCGAGCAGTACTTC,CASSITGTASGEQYF
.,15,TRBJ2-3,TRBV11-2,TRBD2,TGTGCCAGCAGCCTTAGCGGGGGGGGCACAGATACGCAGTATTTT,CASSLSGGGTDTQYF
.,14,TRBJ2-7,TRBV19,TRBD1,TGTGCCAGTAGTGAACAGGGGATCATCGACGAGCAGTACTTC,CASSEQGIIDEQYF
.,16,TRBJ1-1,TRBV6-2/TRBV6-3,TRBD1,TGTGCCAGCAGTGGCTCACAGGGGGCAGCGAACACTGAAGCTTTCTTT,CASSGSQGAANTEAFF
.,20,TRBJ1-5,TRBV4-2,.,TGTGCCAGCAGCCAAGCCACTCAAAGGCGGGGGGCCGAAAGCAATCAGCCCCAGCATTTT,CASSQATQRRGAESNQPQHF
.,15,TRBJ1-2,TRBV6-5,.,TGTGCCAGCAGTTACGCGCCACAACAGGGAAGTGGCTACACCTTC,CASSYAPQQGSGYTF
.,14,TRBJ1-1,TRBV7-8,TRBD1,TGTGCCAGCAGCAGGGACAGGGGGGACACTGAAGCTTTCTTT,CASSRDRGDTEAFF
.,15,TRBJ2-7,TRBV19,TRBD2,TGTGCCAGTAGCCCGCCGGGACTAGCCTCTATCGAGCAGTACTTC,CASSPPGLASIEQYF